The next 22 T cell receptor beta chains were all read from a single sample in a study of blood T cell repertoires in COVID-19. Data came from immunoSEQ multiplex PCR; TCRdb stores just in-frame clones and leaves some out. The sample contains about 170,000 clones, roughly 86% of which appear only once. The sequenced sample was peripheral blood. The receptors stem from a man between 65 and 85 years old with acute or convalescent COVID-19.

The V gene is TRBV7-2, the J gene TRBJ2-5; weak D call: TRBD2 (5 bases). Germline V gene data show CDR1 as SGHTA and CDR2 as FQGNSA. Trimming pared 1 base from V and 12 bases from J, leaving 15 bases between. The CDR3 is 13 residues long. The CDR3 loop is CASSLEVGVREYF. In DNA, the CDR3 is TGTGCCAGCAGCTTAGAAGTCGGGGTCCGAGAGTACTTC.

This chain joins TRBV5-3 and TRBJ1-2, with D perhaps matching TRBD1 (5 bases). TRBV5-3 is an open reading frame whose function is uncertain. The V end was cut by 4 bases, the J end by 5 bases, with 12 bases between. The CDR3 spans 13 residues. The CDR3 loop reads CARSQPGTYGYTF. DNA of the CDR3: TGTGCCAGAAGCCAACCCGGGACTTATGGCTACACCTTC.

This clone was counted between two and nine times. This sequence joins TRBV3-1 (or the pseudogene TRBV3-2) and TRBJ1-1; TRBD1 agrees at 7 bases. The CDR3 consists of 13 residues. The V segment lost 1 base and the J segment 4 bases; nucleotides outside the gene matches: 0. CDR1 LGHDT and CDR2 YNNKEL come from the germline V gene (reference sequence). CDR3: CASSQAGGTEAFF. CDR3 sequence (DNA): TGTGCCAGCAGCCAAGCAGGGGGCACTGAAGCTTTCTTT.

The gene calls are TRBV3-1 (or the pseudogene TRBV3-2) and TRBJ1-1; a weak D match, TRBD1 (5 bases). V gave up 3 bases and J gave up 4 bases, with 12 bases separating them. Germline V gene data show CDR1 as LGHDT and CDR2 as YNNKEL (reference sequence). This CDR3 contains 14 residues. The CDR3 DNA reads TGTGCCAGCAGCCAGGGGGGGTGGATCACTGAAGCTTTCTTT. Amino acid sequence: CASSQGGWITEAFF.

The rearrangement uses TRBV3-1 (or the pseudogene TRBV3-2) and TRBJ1-1; D ambiguous. Germline V gene data show CDR1 as LGHDT and CDR2 as YNNKEL (reference sequence). V was shortened by 3 bases and J by 5 bases, with 16 bases between the two germline ends. The CDR3 spans 15 residues. CDR3 in DNA: TGTGCCAGCAGCCATAATCGGTATATACGGACTGAAGCTTTCTTT. As protein: CASSHNRYIRTEAFF.

This clone appeared once. The chain has TRBV7-6 and TRBJ2-1; tentative D call: TRBD2 (6 bases). This CDR3 region has 15 residues. V gave up 5 bases and J gave up 6 bases, with 17 bases separating them. Per germline, CDR1 SGHVS and CDR2 FNYEAQ. Here the CDR3 reads CASSLLPLGGNEQFF. The CDR3 DNA reads as TGTGCCAGCAGCCTCCTCCCTCTGGGGGGCAATGAGCAGTTCTTC.

The chain employs TRBV6-5 and TRBJ1-4; D is uncertain. This CDR3 spans 15 amino acids. V lost 7 bases and J 2 bases, leaving 14 bases between the germline ends. Per the germline V gene, CDR1 is MNHEY and CDR2 is SVGAGI. The CDR3 sequence is CASTWELGTNEKLFF. The CDR3, as DNA: TGTGCCAGCACCTGGGAGTTGGGGACTAATGAAAAACTGTTTTTT.

The genes are TRBV9 and TRBJ1-5; D perhaps matches TRBD1 (5 bases). The CDR3 spans 17 residues. Deletions cut 9 bases from V and 9 bases from J, with 31 bases between. CDR1 is SGDLS, CDR2 YYNGEE, per germline. For the CDR3, the DNA is TGTGCCACCCCCTCTTCGGAATCGACCAGGCCCGGGGGGCCCCAGCATTTT. Its protein product is CATPSSESTRPGGPQHF.

The CDR3 DNA follows: TGTGCCAGCAGTGAACAGGGGGCCACTGAAGCTTTCTTT. It yields the protein CASSEQGATEAFF. V is TRBV6-1 and J is TRBJ1-1, with 8 bases fitting TRBD1. CDR1 is MNHNS, CDR2 SASEGT, per germline. The CDR3 length is 13 residues. Trimming removed 2 bases from V and 4 bases from J; junction bases left unmatched: 0.

The chain recombines TRBV4-3 with TRBJ1-2, with TRBD1 as a possible D gene (6 bases). CDR3 length: 15 amino acids. Trimming shortened V by 0 bases and J by 4 bases, and 12 bases separated the two germline ends. Germline V CDR1 and CDR2: LGHNA, YSLEER. CDR3: CASSQDRGSGYGYTF. The CDR3 DNA is TGCGCCAGCAGCCAAGACAGGGGTTCTGGCTATGGCTACACCTTC.

This chain connects TRBV4-1 to TRBJ1-2; D is possibly TRBD1 (6 bases). This CDR3 comprises 13 residues. CDR1 and CDR2 (germline): MGHRA, YSYEKL. Trimming left V 4 bases short and J 6 bases short, with 12 bases between. This chain's CDR3 is CASSPTGWDGYTF. The DNA of the CDR3 is TGCGCCAGCAGCCCAACAGGGTGGGATGGCTACACCTTC.

This chain connects TRBV30 to TRBJ1-2; D may be TRBD1 (5 bases). V lost 1 base and J 7 bases, leaving 16 bases between the germline ends. Germline CDR1 reads GTSNPN; CDR2 reads SVGIG (reference sequence). This CDR3 comprises 14 residues. This CDR3 reads CAWSAWQGISGYTF. Written as DNA, the CDR3 is TGTGCCTGGAGTGCATGGCAGGGAATCTCTGGCTACACCTTC.

J is TRBJ2-3 and V is TRBV9, with a tentative D call TRBD2 (5 bases). This CDR3 has 15 amino acids. In germline, CDR1 is SGDLS, CDR2 YYNGEE. V was pared by 2 bases and J by 10 bases, with 20 bases between. CDR3 loop: CASSVTATQRRPQYF. CDR3 coding DNA: TGTGCCAGCAGCGTTACCGCGACTCAGAGGAGGCCGCAGTATTTT.

This sequence joins TRBV10-3 and TRBJ2-1; 7 bases match TRBD2. The V gene end was trimmed by 9 bases and the J gene end by 6 bases; junction bases not matched to a gene: 14. This CDR3 is built from 15 residues. The V gene's germline CDR1 is ENHRY and CDR2 SYGVKD. The CDR3 region is CAIRVGAGGSNEQFF. The CDR3 nucleotides read TGTGCCATTCGAGTTGGGGCCGGGGGGTCCAATGAGCAGTTCTTC.

The V and J genes are TRBV7-9 and TRBJ2-7; possible D gene TRBD2, 6 bases. V shed 4 bases and J shed 6 bases, with 13 bases lying between them. The germline gives CDR1 SEHNR, CDR2 FQNEAQ (reference sequence). The CDR3 covers 13 residues. The CDR3 loop is CASSSLGGGEQYF. For the CDR3, the DNA is TGTGCCAGCAGCTCTCTGGGGGGAGGCGAGCAGTACTTC.

This chain connects TRBV28 to TRBJ2-5; 7 bases align to TRBD1. The junction had 10 bases not matched to a gene; V was cut back by 5 bases and J by 1 base. The CDR3 contains 16 residues. Looked up from germline, CDR1 is MDHEN and CDR2 is SYDVKM. CDR3 bases: TGTGCCAGCAGTACCCCTTCGGGACAGTTCCAAGAGACCCAGTACTTC. Protein: CASSTPSGQFQETQYF.

The V gene is TRBV2, the J gene TRBJ1-2; D unresolved. The V gene's germline CDR1 is SNHLY and CDR2 FYNNEI. The CDR3 extends over 13 amino acids. Between the trimmed V and J ends, which lost 6 bases and 4 bases, there was a span of 12 bases. CDR3 protein: CASRRGTSYGYTF. In DNA form, the CDR3 reads TGTGCCAGCAGGCGGGGAACAAGCTATGGCTACACCTTC.

The chain employs TRBV24-1 and TRBJ1-3, with D unresolved. Germline CDR1 reads KGHDR; CDR2 reads SFDVKD. This CDR3 has 14 amino acids. Trimming left V 4 bases short and J 4 bases short, with 10 bases between. CDR3 nucleotides: TGTGCCACCAGTGACCCTATACAGGGAAACACCATATATTTT. Translated, it gives CATSDPIQGNTIYF.

This clone has just one count. The J gene is TRBJ2-1, the V gene TRBV11-1, with 7 nucleotides matching TRBD1. Losses at the gene ends were 1 base for V and 10 bases for J; bases not matched to a gene: 4. This CDR3 has 13 residues. Germline V CDR1 and CDR2: SGHAT, FQDESV (reference sequence). CDR3 residues: CASSLGARGEQFF. In nucleotides, the CDR3 is TGTGCCAGCAGCTTAGGTGCCAGGGGGGAGCAGTTCTTC.

The V call is TRBV11-3, the J call TRBJ1-1, with no clear D. Germline values: CDR1 SGHNT, CDR2 YENEEA. V shed 0 bases and J shed 3 bases, with 11 bases lying between them. The CDR3 loop spans 15 amino acids. The CDR3 DNA reads as TGTGCCAGCAGCTTAGATGCCACTCCGGACACTGAAGCTTTCTTT. Its translation: CASSLDATPDTEAFF.

This clone was observed once. This chain joins TRBV2 and TRBJ1-2, with 8 positions matching TRBD1. Germline V CDR1 and CDR2: SNHLY, FYNNEI. Trimming removed 4 bases from V and 7 bases from J; junction bases left unmatched: 5. The CDR3 is 13 residues long. CDR3 amino acids: CASSAQGASGYTF. CDR3 DNA sequence: TGTGCCAGCAGTGCCCAGGGGGCTAGTGGCTACACCTTC.

The V gene is TRBV15, the J gene TRBJ1-6; 7 bases map to TRBD1. This CDR3 region has 14 residues. Germline CDR1 is LNHNV and CDR2 is YYDKDF (reference sequence). Losses at the gene ends were 3 bases for V and 11 bases for J; bases not matched to a gene: 7. The CDR3 nucleotides read TGTGCCACCAGCAGCGGGACAGATCGACCACCCCTCCACTTT. Amino acids: CATSSGTDRPPLHF.